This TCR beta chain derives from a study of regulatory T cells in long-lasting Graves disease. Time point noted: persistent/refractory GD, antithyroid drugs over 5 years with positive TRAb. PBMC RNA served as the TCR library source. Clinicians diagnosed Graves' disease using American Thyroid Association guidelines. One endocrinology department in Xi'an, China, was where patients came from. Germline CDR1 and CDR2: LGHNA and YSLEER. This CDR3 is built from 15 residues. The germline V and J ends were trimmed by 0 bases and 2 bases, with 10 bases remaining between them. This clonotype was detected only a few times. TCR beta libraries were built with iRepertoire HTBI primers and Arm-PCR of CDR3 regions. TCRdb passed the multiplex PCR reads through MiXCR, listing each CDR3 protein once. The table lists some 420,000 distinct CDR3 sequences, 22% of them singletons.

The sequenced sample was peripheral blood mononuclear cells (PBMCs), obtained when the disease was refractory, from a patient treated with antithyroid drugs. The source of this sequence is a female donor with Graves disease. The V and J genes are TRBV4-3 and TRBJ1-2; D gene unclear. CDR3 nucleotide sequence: TGCGCCAGCAGCCAAGACCCTGGCGGAAACTATGGCTACACCTTC. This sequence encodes CASSQDPGGNYGYTF.